This TCR beta chain was recorded in a study of T cells in Graves' hyperthyroidism and ophthalmopathy. Study in general: Sampling of peripheral blood happened at initial diagnosis, prior to any treatment. Study conclusions and caveats: Most clonotypes expanded in thyroid above 0.001 were likewise present in blood.

This clonotype was found many times. The antigen is unknown. TCR beta CDR3 regions were amplified from RNA. During a first-round RT-PCR of the TCR CDR3, the HTBI primer set was used. TCRdb itself ran the multiplex PCR reads through MiXCR, one entry per CDR3 protein. The sample yields about 520,000 distinct CDR3 sequences, around 22% seen once. Thyroid ultrasound and orbital computed tomography, with clinical symptoms and serum thyroxine and TRAb, informed diagnoses. PBMCs were collected from a roughly 10 ml volume of fresh peripheral blood. Germline CDR1 is SGHDN and CDR2 is FVKESK. Trimming left V 0 bases short and J 3 bases short, with 12 bases between. This CDR3 is 15 amino acids long.

Sequenced: blood. The gene calls are TRBV14 and TRBJ2-7; perhaps TRBD1 as D (5 bases). The sequence derives from a woman aged 30 to 39 with Graves' ophthalmopathy. The CDR3 region is CASSQDRQGYYEQYF. DNA for the CDR3: TGTGCCAGCAGCCAAGATCGTCAGGGTTACTACGAGCAGTACTTC.